This T cell receptor (beta chain) was captured in a study of long-term antiretroviral therapy in people with HIV. This CDR3 has 14 amino acids. The germline CDR1 and CDR2 sequences are MNHEY and SVGAGI. Trimming at V came to 2 bases and at J to 7 bases, leaving 6 bases not matched to a gene. General study results and limits: HIV repertoires covered narrower CDR3 length ranges than controls did. Blood was collected between about 2003 and 2018, possibly under older ART regimens.

This clone was detected a few times. Its cognate antigen is unknown. Specimens carried roughly 0.95-11 million cryopreserved PBMC before DNA extraction. Researchers report immunoSEQ v3.0 was run at survey level. Sequencing used immunoSEQ multiplex PCR; TCRdb keeps in-frame clones, though not all of them. The sample has 15,000 to 20,000 clones; 65% to 85% are singletons. The TCR was taken from a woman between 50 and 59 years old with HIV. J is TRBJ2-7 and V is TRBV6-5, with 9 positions matching TRBD1. The sequencing here drew on unsorted PBMCs, taken approximately 2.5 years before starting antiretroviral therapy. The CDR3 bases are TGTGCCAGCAGTTACCGGGACAGGGAGGGGGAGCAGTACTTC. Its translation: CASSYRDREGEQYF.